The rows below give T cell receptor beta chains drawn from one sample of a study of cytomegalovirus exposure and HLA in healthy donors. Sequencing was performed with immunoSEQ multiplex PCR; in TCRdb, only in-frame clones are kept and a portion is missing. The data show around 180,000 clones, roughly 70% seen once. What was sequenced was PBMCs. The receptors derive from a girl aged 10 to 17 in good health and CMV-seronegative. Each CDR3 is given without its conserved first and last residue. The order of the fields is V gene, clone size, CDR3 length, CDR3 protein. The size field is filled for only some rows; it gives once, few, many or a size class.

TRBV5-1,.,12,ASSPPDKNTEAF
TRBV10-3,.,15,AISEGWTRGSRHEQY
TRBV6-6,.,10,ASGFEGNIQY
TRBV2,few,12,ASSERGVNSPLH
TRBV18,.,12,ASGQDRVTDTQY
TRBV4-1,.,13,ASSLIAGENQPQH
TRBV19,.,12,ASSIGQGNYGYT
TRBV6-5,few,12,ASSHQVMNTEAF
TRBV19,.,11,ASSIDAGRRAF
TRBV29-1,once,10,SVRGPDYGYT